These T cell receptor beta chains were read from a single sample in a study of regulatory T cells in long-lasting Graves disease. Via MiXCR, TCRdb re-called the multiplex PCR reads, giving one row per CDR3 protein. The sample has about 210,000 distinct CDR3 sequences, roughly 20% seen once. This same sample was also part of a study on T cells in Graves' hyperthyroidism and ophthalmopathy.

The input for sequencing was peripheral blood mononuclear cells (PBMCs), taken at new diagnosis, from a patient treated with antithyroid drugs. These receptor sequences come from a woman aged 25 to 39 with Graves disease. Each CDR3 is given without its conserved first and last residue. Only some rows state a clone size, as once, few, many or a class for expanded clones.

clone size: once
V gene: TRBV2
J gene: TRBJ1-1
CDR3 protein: ASSLRYSFGNTEAF

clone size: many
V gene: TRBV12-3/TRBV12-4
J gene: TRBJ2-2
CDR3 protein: ASSFTGSGELF

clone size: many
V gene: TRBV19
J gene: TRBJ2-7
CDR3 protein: ASIGWGSSSYEQY

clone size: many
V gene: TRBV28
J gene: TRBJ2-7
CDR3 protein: ASRADRGSSYEQY

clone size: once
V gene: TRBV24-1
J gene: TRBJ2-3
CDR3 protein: ATSDFLAGSTDTQY

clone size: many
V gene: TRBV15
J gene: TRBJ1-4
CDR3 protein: ATSRDELMLF

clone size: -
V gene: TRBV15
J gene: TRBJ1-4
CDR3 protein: ATSSHGQGANEKLF

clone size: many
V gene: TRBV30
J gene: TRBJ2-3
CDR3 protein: AWSAVGDTQY

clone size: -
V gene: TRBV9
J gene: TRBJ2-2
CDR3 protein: ASSGIDLNTGELF

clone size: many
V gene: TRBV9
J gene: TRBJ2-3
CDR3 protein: ASSVALAGGTDTQY

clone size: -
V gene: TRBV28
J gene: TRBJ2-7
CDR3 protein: ASSPGTTYEQC

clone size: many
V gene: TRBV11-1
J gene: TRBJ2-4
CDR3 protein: ASSFREGAKNIQY

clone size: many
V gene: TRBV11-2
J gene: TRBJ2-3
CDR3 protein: ASSQQGLYPTDTQY

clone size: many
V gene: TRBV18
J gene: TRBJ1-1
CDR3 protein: ASSPGTEAF

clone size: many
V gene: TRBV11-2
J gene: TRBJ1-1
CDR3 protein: ASSYGSGTEAF

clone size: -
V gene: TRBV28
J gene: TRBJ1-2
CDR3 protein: ASSLQIGQARRGYT

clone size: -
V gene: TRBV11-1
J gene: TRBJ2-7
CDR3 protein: ASSSRLQWHEQY

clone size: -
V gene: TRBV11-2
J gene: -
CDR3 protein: ASSSTGTRNEQF